This T cell receptor (beta chain) emerged from a study of CD8+ T cells in alopecia areata. Study background: After 6 to 18 months of tofacitinib, follow-up continued 6 months off drug.

RNA extraction was followed by reverse transcription into cDNA, which acted as the sequencing template. Sequencing used immunoSEQ multiplex PCR; TCRdb keeps in-frame clones, though not all of them. Among roughly 200,000 clones listed, under 60% were seen once. The V gene lost 0 bases and the J gene lost 5 bases, with 11 bases spanning the gap. Germline loops: CDR1 MNHNS, CDR2 SASEGT. The CDR3 contains 14 residues. On this clone: The antigen is undetermined.

Treatment indicated: oral pan-JAK inhibitor, 5-10 mg twice daily. Peripheral blood and lesional scalp punch biopsies were taken from alopecia areata patients. Overall study findings and caveats: Higher clonality and more expanded CD8+ clones appeared in lesional than normal scalp. Within the top 100, expanded CD8+ clones significantly decreased with tofacitinib, as did scalp clonality.

The receptor was isolated from a human donor with alopecia areata. This chain links TRBV6-1 with TRBJ2-7; D remains unclear. The sequencing here drew on CD8+ T cells sorted from blood, taken at week 24, from a patient treated with tofacitinib. CDR3 DNA: TGTGCCAGCAGTGAAGCGGGTGAGTGGGACGAGCAGTACTTC. This gives the protein CASSEAGEWDEQYF.